The 30 T cell receptor beta chains given below trace back to one sample, sequenced in a study of molecular identifiers for immune sequencing clone quantification. MiXCR, run by TCRdb on the PCR reads, gives a single entry per CDR3 protein. The sample carries hundreds of thousands of distinct CDR3 sequences, roughly a quarter recorded once. What was sequenced was naive CD8+ T cells from blood, with Jurkat cell RNA spiked in. Sample subset: FACS-sorted CD8+CD4-CCR7+CD45RA+ naive T cells. These receptors came from a human donor in good health. Some libraries in this study had Jurkat cell RNA spiked in.

J is TRBJ2-2 and V is TRBV3-1, with 7 nucleotides matching TRBD2. Germline V CDR1 and CDR2: LGHDT, YNNKEL (reference sequence). The CDR3 has 16 amino acids. V shed 6 bases, J shed 2 bases, and the junction held 9 bases outside the gene matches. CDR3 loop: CASSPWAGVNTGELFF. As DNA, the CDR3 is TGTGCCAGCAGTCCCTGGGCGGGGGTCAACACCGGGGAGCTGTTTTTT.

V gene TRBV30 combines with J gene TRBJ2-7; TRBD1 matches at 7 bases. With 1 base clipped from V and 6 bases from J, the junction kept 6 bases outside the gene matches. Germline values: CDR1 GTSNPN, CDR2 SVGIG (reference sequence). The CDR3 totals 13 residues. The CDR3 DNA is TGTGCCTGGAGTGGGGGACAGCCAGGCGAGCAGTACTTC. Translating gives CAWSGGQPGEQYF.

Note on this clonotype: Given a much more abundant clone one base away, this may be a read error. This chain uses TRBV4-1 with TRBJ2-5; 8 bases agree with TRBD2. Germline-derived CDR1 and CDR2 are MGHRA and YSYEKL. The CDR3 spans 14 residues. CDR3 region: CASSPTSGQATQYF. The CDR3 bases are TGCGCCAGCAGCCCCACTAGCGGCCAAGCGACCCAGTACTTC.

This clonotype came up a few times. CDR3 in DNA: TGTGCCAGCACCCTGGAGGACAGGGGACCCACCGGGGAGCTGTTTTTT. This encodes CASTLEDRGPTGELFF. The chain links TRBV6-2 or TRBV6-3 to TRBJ2-2, with 9 bases lining up with TRBD1. The CDR3 is made up of 16 amino acids. Germline CDR1 MNHEY, CDR2 SVGEGT. Trimming cost V 7 bases and J 4 bases; bases outside gene matches: 10.

The chain employs TRBV6-1 and TRBJ2-5; tentative D call: TRBD2 (5 bases). V shed 4 bases and J shed 1 base, with 13 bases lying between them. The germline V gene encodes CDR1 MNHNS and CDR2 SASEGT. The CDR3 loop spans 15 amino acids. This CDR3 reads CASSGRGNSQETQYF. The CDR3 region has the DNA TGTGCCAGCAGTGGGCGAGGGAACAGCCAAGAGACCCAGTACTTC.

This clonotype was observed a handful of times. DNA of the CDR3: TGCAGTGCTAGGAACAGCAGGACCTACGAGCAGTACTTC. As protein: CSARNSRTYEQYF. This chain joins TRBV20-1 and TRBJ2-7; D is uncertain. This CDR3 has 13 residues. Trimming shortened V by 3 bases and J by 2 bases, and 11 bases separated the two germline ends. Germline V gives CDR1 DFQATT, CDR2 SNEGSKA (reference sequence).

This clonotype was detected only once. Germline and junction disagree at one end, which may indicate a read error. The chain has TRBV7-9 and TRBJ2-5; TRBD2 is a possible D gene (5 bases). The germline CDR1 and CDR2 sequences are SEHNR and FQNEAQ (reference sequence). CDR3 length equals 12 residues. The CDR3 coding sequence is TGTGCCAGCCTCGGGGTCCAAGAGCCCCAGTACTTC. It yields the protein CASLGVQEPQYF.

Points on this clonotype: At one end, the junction sequence differs from germline, possibly due to a read error. The chain couples TRBV13 to TRBJ2-3; 11 bases are a match to TRBD2. CDR1 and CDR2 (germline): PRHDT, FYEKMQ (reference sequence). This CDR3 region has 16 residues. The chain's CDR3 is CVSSPPGLAEEDTQCF. CDR3 coding DNA: TGTGTCAGCAGCCCACCGGGACTAGCGGAGGAGGATACGCAGTGTTTT.

This clonotype was counted many times. The chain has TRBV6-5 and TRBJ2-7; 7 nucleotides line up with TRBD2. Germline CDR1 is MNHEY and CDR2 is SVGAGI. The junction had 12 bases not matched to a gene; V was cut back by 4 bases and J by 6 bases. The CDR3 has 15 amino acids. The CDR3 reads CASSSPLRGVLEQYF. The CDR3 nucleotides read TGTGCCAGCAGTTCCCCTCTCCGGGGGGTTCTCGAGCAGTACTTC.

This clonotype was found a few times. This chain links TRBV4-1 with TRBJ1-1, with D possibly matching TRBD1 (5 bases). Looked up from germline, CDR1 is MGHRA and CDR2 is YSYEKL. This CDR3 comprises 16 residues. V lost 1 base, J lost 0 bases, and 12 bases lay in between. This CDR3 is CASSQGYRYMNTEAFF. The CDR3 bases are TGCGCCAGCAGCCAAGGATACAGGTACATGAACACTGAAGCTTTCTTT.

The gene calls are TRBV12-3 or TRBV12-4 and TRBJ2-3; a weak D match, TRBD2 (5 bases). The V end lost 1 base, the J end lost 3 bases, and 11 bases lay between the germline ends. The CDR3 loop spans 15 amino acids. For the CDR3, the DNA is TGTGCCAGCAGTTTAGTCCGGGGTTCGACAGATACGCAGTATTTT. Its protein is CASSLVRGSTDTQYF.

The table lists this clonotype with many counts. The chain links TRBV5-8 to TRBJ1-5, with D tentatively TRBD1 (6 bases). The V end was cut by 0 bases, the J end by 7 bases, with 14 bases between. CDR3 size: 15 residues. The V gene's germline CDR1 is SGHTS and CDR2 YDEGEE. CDR3: CASSLGQGFRQPQHF. The CDR3, as DNA: TGTGCCAGCAGCTTGGGGCAGGGGTTTCGCCAGCCCCAGCATTTT. Based on the CDR3 plus reference TRBV5-8 and TRBJ1-5, the full variable domain is EAGVTQSPTHLIKTRGQQATLRCSPISGHTSVYWYQQALGLGLQFLLWYDEGEERNRGNFPPRFSGRQFPNYSSELNVNALELEDSALYLCASSLGQGFRQPQHFGDGTRLSIL.

V gene TRBV7-9 combines with J gene TRBJ2-2; D remains ambiguous. The germline CDR1 and CDR2 sequences are SEHNR and FQNEAQ (reference sequence). The CDR3 extends over 15 amino acids. The V gene lost 5 bases and the J gene lost 9 bases, with 19 bases spanning the gap. CDR3 in DNA: TGTGCCAGCAGCCACGACACGTACGCCGCCCGGGAGCTGTTTTTT. This codes for CASSHDTYAARELFF.

In the case of this clonotype: Given a much more abundant clone one base away, this may be a read error. CDR3 residues: CASSRTGTGLQPRHF. The CDR3 coding sequence is TGCGCCAGCAGCCGTACCGGGACAGGGCTCCAGCCCCGGCATTTT. The V gene is TRBV4-1, the J gene TRBJ1-5; 9 nucleotides match TRBD1. This CDR3 has 15 amino acids. In germline, CDR1 is MGHRA, CDR2 YSYEKL.

Remarks on this clonotype: It may be a read error: a sequence one base away is much more abundant. The chain uses TRBV5-1 and TRBJ2-3; D possibly corresponds to TRBD2 (5 bases). The ends were cut back, 2 bases at V and 4 bases at J, with 11 bases in the middle. There are 14 residues in the CDR3. Germline CDR1 is SGHRS and CDR2 is YFSETQ. CDR3 bases: TGCGCCAGCAGCTTCAGCGGATTCCCAGATACGCAGTATTTT. Its translation is CASSFSGFPDTQYF.

This clonotype was seen many times. CDR3 in amino acids: CATSDLGGGPQHF. The CDR3 DNA is TGTGCCACCAGTGATTTGGGCGGCGGCCCCCAGCATTTT. The chain has TRBV24-1 and TRBJ1-5; D not certain. V was clipped by 0 bases and J by 10 bases, with 9 bases between them. This CDR3 region has 13 residues. In germline, CDR1 is KGHDR, CDR2 SFDVKD.

This clonotype has ten or more counts. The chain recombines TRBV20-1 with TRBJ2-7; the D is unclear. V lost 0 bases to trimming and J lost 4 bases, with 13 bases between them. The CDR3 loop spans 14 amino acids. The germline gives CDR1 DFQATT, CDR2 SNEGSKA (reference sequence). In nucleotides, the CDR3 is TGCAGTGCTAGAGATACCGACCCGACTTACGAGCAGTACTTC. It codes for CSARDTDPTYEQYF.

This clonotype appeared many times. CDR3 loop: CSAPGLAGLGETQYF. The CDR3 DNA reads TGCAGTGCCCCGGGACTAGCGGGCCTTGGGGAGACCCAGTACTTC. The V gene is TRBV20-1, the J gene TRBJ2-5, with 12 bases matching TRBD2. CDR1 and CDR2 from the germline V gene are DFQATT and SNEGSKA (reference sequence). Trimming cost V 6 bases and J 5 bases; bases outside gene matches: 10. This CDR3 is built from 15 residues.

This chain links TRBV4-3 with TRBJ2-3, with 8 bases that match TRBD1. V dropped 3 bases and J dropped 2; count of bases not matched to a gene: 10. The CDR3 is made up of 17 amino acids. Germline V lookup: CDR1 LGHNA, CDR2 YSLEER. The CDR3 sequence: CASSHIIRQGFTDTQYF. In DNA, the CDR3 is TGCGCCAGCAGCCACATCATACGACAGGGGTTCACAGATACGCAGTATTTT.

This clonotype was seen only a few times. The chain is built from TRBV3-1 and TRBJ2-3; 12 positions match TRBD2. Germline CDR1 and CDR2: LGHDT and YNNKEL (reference sequence). The CDR3 runs 19 residues. The V and J ends lost 1 base and 2 bases, in that order; junction bases with no gene match: 10. The CDR3 loop is CASSQVASGGATPTDTQYF. The CDR3 coding sequence is TGTGCCAGCAGCCAAGTTGCTAGCGGGGGGGCGACCCCCACAGATACGCAGTATTTT.

This clonotype has ten or more counts. This sequence joins TRBV6-5 and TRBJ2-7, with D perhaps given as TRBD1 or TRBD2 (5 bases each). CDR3 length: 15 residues. Between the trimmed V and J ends, which lost 2 bases and 5 bases, there was a span of 16 bases. CDR1 is MNHEY and CDR2 is SVGAGI in the germline V gene. The CDR3 DNA reads as TGTGCCAGCAGTTACGTCTACTCAGGGACGAACGAGCAGTACTTC. Amino acid sequence: CASSYVYSGTNEQYF.

As to this clonotype: Since a much larger clone is just one base distant, this may be a read error. The V gene is TRBV7-9, the J gene TRBJ2-4; the D is unclear. Trimming stripped 7 bases from V and 6 bases from J, with 16 bases between. Germline assignment: CDR1 SEHNR and CDR2 FQNEAQ (reference sequence). The CDR3 spans 14 residues. This CDR3 is CASIPPAAPNIQYF. Here the CDR3 DNA reads TGTGCCAGCATCCCGCCAGCTGCACCAAACATTCAGTACTTC.

This clonotype appeared many times. This chain uses TRBV7-8 with TRBJ2-6; no firm D call. Germline V lookup: CDR1 SGHVS, CDR2 FQNEAQ. Trimming took 1 base from V and 0 from J, leaving 19 bases between them. CDR3 size: 20 residues. The CDR3 loop is CASSLDFLRAASSGANVLTF. For the CDR3, the DNA is TGTGCCAGCAGCTTAGATTTTCTAAGGGCAGCAAGCTCTGGGGCCAACGTCCTGACTTTC.

This clonotype was recorded a few times. The V call is TRBV2, the J call TRBJ2-3; D assignment may be TRBD1 or TRBD2 (5 bases each). The CDR3 is 12 residues long. The V end lost 3 bases, the J end lost 14 bases, and 15 bases lay between the germline ends. Germline CDR1 SNHLY, CDR2 FYNNEI. This CDR3 is CASSDGDPLWYF. The CDR3 DNA reads as TGTGCCAGCAGTGATGGGGACCCGCTTTGGTATTTT.

This rearrangement joins TRBV12-5 to TRBJ2-6, with unresolved D. Trimming cost V 1 base and J 2 bases, with 6 bases left between them. This CDR3 has 15 amino acids. The germline gives CDR1 LGHNT, CDR2 FRNRAP. The CDR3 reads CASGLGLTGANVLTF. CDR3 DNA sequence: TGTGCTAGTGGTTTGGGTCTAACTGGGGCCAACGTCCTGACTTTC.

This clonotype came up a few times. The chain has TRBV12-3 or TRBV12-4 and TRBJ1-1, with D possibly matching TRBD1 (5 bases). This CDR3 is built from 15 residues. V gave up 1 base and J gave up 1 base, with 10 bases separating them. The CDR3 coding sequence is TGTGCCAGCAGTTTAGAGGCAGGGACGAACACTGAAGCTTTCTTT. Amino acids: CASSLEAGTNTEAFF.

Remarks on this clonotype: A much larger clone lies a single base off, so this may be a read error. The rearrangement joins TRBV2 to TRBJ2-5; D possibly uses TRBD1 or TRBD2 (5 bases each). Trimming stripped 10 bases from V and 2 bases from J, with 17 bases between. Germline lookup yields CDR1 SNHLY and CDR2 FYNNEI. The CDR3 loop spans 14 amino acids. CDR3 nucleotide sequence: TGTGCCACAGAGCCCGGGGCAGGGCAAGAGACCCAGTACTTC. Amino acid sequence: CATEPGAGQETQYF.

The rearrangement joins TRBV6-2 or TRBV6-3 to TRBJ2-1; 9 nucleotides match TRBD1. Losses at the gene ends were 5 bases for V and 10 bases for J; bases not matched to a gene: 12. The germline gives CDR1 MNHEY, CDR2 SVGEGT. The CDR3 totals 15 residues. The CDR3 loop reads CASSQLGTGPLEQFF. The CDR3 DNA reads TGTGCCAGCAGTCAACTCGGGACAGGGCCCCTCGAGCAGTTCTTC.

As regards this clonotype: A much larger clone sits a single nucleotide away, making a read error possible. The rearrangement joins TRBV28 to TRBJ1-4; D is unclear. Per germline, CDR1 MDHEN and CDR2 SYDVKM. This CDR3 is 16 amino acids long. CDR3 DNA: TGTGCCGGCAGCGATGACCTACTTGGGGTCAATGAAAAACTGTTTTTT. This translates into CAGSDDLLGVNEKLFF.

Points on this clonotype: This clone may be a read error of a much larger clone one base away. The rearrangement joins TRBV28 to TRBJ2-7, with 10 bases fitting TRBD1. The CDR3 covers 14 residues. Per the germline V gene, CDR1 is MDHEN and CDR2 is SYDVKM. Losses at the gene ends were 7 bases for V and 4 bases for J; bases not matched to a gene: 7. DNA of the CDR3: TGTGCCAGCAACACGACAGGGGGCTTTTACGAGCAGTACTTC. Protein product: CASNTTGGFYEQYF.